This entry features one T cell receptor beta chain sequence. The data originate from a study of shared clonotypes between healthy human individuals. Turning to the study itself: Each donor's CD4 naive and CD4 memory cells filled three plates apiece, CD8 naive two, and CD8 memory one.

The method was immunoSEQ multiplex PCR; TCRdb's version includes in-frame clones alone and lacks a portion of them. The sample consists of 600,000 to 800,000 clones, around 77% of them appearing once. The sequence was obtained from a young woman in good health. Sequencing used memory CD4+ T cells sorted from blood. This sample's subset: CD45RA-negative fraction.

CDR3 coding DNA: TGTGCCAGCAGTTTAACTAGCGGGATGATGGGGAACACCGGGGAGCTGTTTTTT. Its translation is CASSLTSGMMGNTGELFF. The rearrangement uses TRBV27 and TRBJ2-2; 10 bases line up with TRBD2. Germline lookup yields CDR1 MNHEY and CDR2 SMNVEV (reference sequence). The CDR3 length is 18 residues. The ends lost 2 bases at V and 1 base at J; junction bases unmatched: 7.